Each of the 7 T cell receptor beta chains below was sequenced from the same sample in a study of blood T cell repertoires in COVID-19. This table comes from immunoSEQ multiplex PCR, and its TCRdb copy is limited to in-frame clones, with some not included. Altogether 100,000 to 150,000 clones are present, around 81% being singletons, with the ten largest covering approximately 12%. The sequenced sample was peripheral blood. These receptors were taken from a man aged 55 to 70 with acute or convalescent COVID-19.

There are a few counts of this clone. V is TRBV6-5 and J is TRBJ1-5; the D gene is possibly TRBD1 (5 bases). With 5 bases removed from V and 5 bases from J, the gap between germline ends came to 13 bases. Germline V gene data show CDR1 as MNHEY and CDR2 as SVGAGI. This CDR3 has 14 residues. CDR3 loop: CASSPRGGDQPQHF. DNA for the CDR3: TGTGCCAGCAGTCCGCGGGGAGGGGATCAGCCCCAGCATTTT.

The CDR3 reads CASSLVAGGQPQHF. The CDR3 coding sequence is TGTGCCAGCAGCTTGGTAGCAGGAGGTCAGCCCCAGCATTTT. V gene TRBV5-5 combines with J gene TRBJ1-5; D not certain. Trimming stripped 0 bases from V and 6 bases from J, with 10 bases between. The CDR3 is made up of 14 amino acids. Germline values: CDR1 SGHKS, CDR2 YYEKEE (reference sequence).

The chain couples TRBV4-2 to TRBJ1-1, with D perhaps matching TRBD1 (5 bases). The CDR3 is 12 residues long. Germline V gene lookup returns CDR1 LGHNA and CDR2 YNFKEQ. Trimming pared 4 bases from V and 4 bases from J, leaving 7 bases between. The CDR3: CASSPQGTEAFF. CDR3 DNA: TGTGCCAGCAGCCCGCAGGGCACTGAAGCTTTCTTT.

J is TRBJ2-7 and V is TRBV19, with TRBD1 as a possible D gene (5 bases). Germline V gene data show CDR1 as LNHDA and CDR2 as SQIVND (reference sequence). This CDR3 has 13 residues. V lost 3 bases and J 5 bases, leaving 11 bases between the germline ends. This CDR3 reads CASSISGLDEQYF. CDR3 bases: TGTGCCAGTAGTATCTCAGGGCTGGACGAGCAGTACTTC.

This CDR3 reads CASSGTGGLDEQFF. The CDR3 nucleotides are TGTGCCAGCTCCGGGACAGGGGGCCTCGATGAGCAGTTCTTC. The rearrangement uses TRBV18 and TRBJ2-1; 12 bases agree with TRBD1. The length of the CDR3 is 14 residues. Germline values: CDR1 KGHSH, CDR2 LQKENI. Trimming at V came to 6 bases and at J to 8 bases, leaving 5 bases not matched to a gene.

The rearrangement joins TRBV29-1 to TRBJ1-2; D ambiguous. Trimming removed 2 bases from V and 6 bases from J, with 25 bases in between. Germline CDR1 and CDR2: SQVTM and ANQGSEA. This CDR3 spans 17 amino acids. The CDR3 DNA reads TGCAGCGTTGAAACGCCGTTGGGCCTCAGAGAAGGCCATGGCTACACCTTC. It translates to CSVETPLGLREGHGYTF.

The chain joins TRBV6-5 to TRBJ1-4; 7 nucleotides match TRBD1. This CDR3 has 14 residues. V lost 11 bases, J lost 3 bases, and 9 bases stayed unmatched. Germline V gene sequence: CDR1 MNHEY, CDR2 SVGAGI. The CDR3 nucleotides read TGTGCCGCTTCCCGGGACAGCTCTAATGAAAAACTGTTTTTT. Protein product: CAASRDSSNEKLFF.